This T cell receptor beta chain was captured by sequencing in a study of tumor and adjacent non-tumor tissue in lung cancer. General observations from the study: Tumor repertoires had a smaller top 100 clone share than normal lung.

RNA was extracted from bulk tissue without any cell sorting. The normal lung tissue was taken more than 3 cm from the tumor edge. TCRbeta libraries were built with three rounds of nested PCR, modified from ARM-PCR. Each CDR3 protein is one row after TCRdb ran MiXCR on the multiplex PCR reads. The repertoire holds about 75,000 distinct CDR3 sequences, around 65% seen once, with 28% in the top ten. The CDR3 contains 12 residues. In germline, CDR1 is SGHDT, CDR2 YYEEEE. To note about this clonotype: Antigen specificity is unknown. Its ends do not fully match the called genes, so a read error is possible.

The sequencing sample was made of distant non-tumor lung tissue. The origin of this receptor is a woman between 50 and 59 years old with non-small cell lung cancer. J is TRBJ2-1 and V is TRBV5-6; 8 bases are a match to TRBD1. CDR3 sequence reads: CANSLSQGAMNF. The CDR3 DNA reads as TGTGCCAACAGCTTGTCGCAGGGGGCGATGAACTTC.